Below, 5 T cell receptor beta chains from the same sample are listed, as sequenced in a study of blood T cell repertoires in COVID-19. This table comes from immunoSEQ multiplex PCR, and its TCRdb copy is limited to in-frame clones, with some not included. The sample lists 250,000 to 350,000 clones, roughly 86% occurring once. Sequenced: peripheral blood. These receptors all come from a woman in her 30s with COVID-19, enrolled during active disease.

The CDR3 region is CASSLSTRSGNTIYF. CDR3 DNA sequence: TGTGCCAGCAGTTTATCTACCCGATCTGGAAACACCATATATTTT. The chain uses TRBV28 and TRBJ1-3; D not certain. Germline V gives CDR1 MDHEN, CDR2 SYDVKM. The CDR3 covers 15 residues. Trimming stripped 1 base from V and 1 base from J, with 8 bases between.

V usage is TRBV2 and J usage is TRBJ2-2; 11 bases are a match to TRBD2. J lost 3 bases, V lost 4 bases, and 4 bases had no gene match. Germline loops: CDR1 SNHLY, CDR2 FYNNEI. This CDR3 has 16 residues. The CDR3 sequence: CASSAPGLADTGELFF. In DNA, the CDR3 is TGTGCCAGCAGTGCACCGGGACTAGCGGACACCGGGGAGCTGTTTTTT.

The gene calls are TRBV5-4 and TRBJ1-3; D perhaps matches TRBD1 (5 bases). This CDR3 has 12 residues. Looked up from germline, CDR1 is SGHNT and CDR2 is YYREEE (reference sequence). Trimming removed 7 bases from V and 4 bases from J, with 9 bases in between. CDR3 loop: CASGNRGNTIYF. CDR3 nucleotides: TGTGCCAGCGGAAACAGGGGAAACACCATATATTTT.

J is TRBJ1-1 and V is TRBV5-6; D remains ambiguous. The V gene lost 5 bases and the J gene lost 7 bases, with 9 bases spanning the gap. This CDR3 comprises 11 residues. Germline CDR1 is SGHDT and CDR2 is YYEEEE. CDR3 bases: TGTGCCAGCAGTTGGGCAAATGAAGCTTTCTTT. Protein product: CASSWANEAFF. The complete variable domain, with remaining parts taken from reference TRBV5-6 and TRBJ1-1, reads DAGVTQSPTHLIKTRGQQVTLRCSPKSGHDTVSWYQQALGQGPQFIFQYYEEEERQRGNFPDRFSGHQFPNYSSELNVNALLLGDSALYLCASSWANEAFFGQGTRLTVV.

The count of this clone is one. The chain joins TRBV4-1 to TRBJ2-7, with 9 bases identical to TRBD2. V lost 4 bases and J lost 2; bases outside the gene matches: 9. CDR1 is MGHRA, CDR2 YSYEKL, per germline. This CDR3 region has 16 residues. The DNA of the CDR3 is TGCGCCAGCAGCCCTTCGACGACTAGCGGAACCTACGAGCAGTACTTC. Protein product: CASSPSTTSGTYEQYF.